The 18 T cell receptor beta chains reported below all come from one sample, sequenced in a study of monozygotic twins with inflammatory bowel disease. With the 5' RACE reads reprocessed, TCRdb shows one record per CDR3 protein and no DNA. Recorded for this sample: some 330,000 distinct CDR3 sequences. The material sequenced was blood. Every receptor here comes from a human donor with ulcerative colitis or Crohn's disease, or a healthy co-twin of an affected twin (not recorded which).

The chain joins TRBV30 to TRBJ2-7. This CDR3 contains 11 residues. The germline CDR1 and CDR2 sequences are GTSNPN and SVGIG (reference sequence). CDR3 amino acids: CAWSVRMEQYF.

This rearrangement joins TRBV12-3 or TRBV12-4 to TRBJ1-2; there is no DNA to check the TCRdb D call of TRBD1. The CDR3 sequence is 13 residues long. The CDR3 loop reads CASRPRQTYGYTF.

The CDR3 is CASSLGQGLAGELFF. This rearrangement joins TRBV3-1 to TRBJ2-2; TCRdb picks TRBD1, but there is no DNA to check that call. The CDR3 covers 15 residues. The germline V gene has CDR1 LGHDT and CDR2 YNNKEL (reference sequence).

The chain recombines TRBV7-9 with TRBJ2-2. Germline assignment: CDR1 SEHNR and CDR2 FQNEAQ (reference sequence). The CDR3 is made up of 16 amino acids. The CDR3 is CASSLVAVTNTGELFF.

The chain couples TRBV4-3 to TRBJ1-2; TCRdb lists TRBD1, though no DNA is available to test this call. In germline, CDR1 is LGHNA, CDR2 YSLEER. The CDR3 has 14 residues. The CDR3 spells CASSQSRQADGYTF.

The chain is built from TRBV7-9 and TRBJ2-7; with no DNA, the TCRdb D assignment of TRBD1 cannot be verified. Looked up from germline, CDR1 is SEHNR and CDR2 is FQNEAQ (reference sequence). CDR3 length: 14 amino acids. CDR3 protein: CASSLVGQGWEQYF.

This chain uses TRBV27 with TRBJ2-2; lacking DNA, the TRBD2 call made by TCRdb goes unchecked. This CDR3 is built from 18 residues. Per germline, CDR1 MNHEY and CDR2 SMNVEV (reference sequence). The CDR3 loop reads CASSLPRDSRRNTGELFF.

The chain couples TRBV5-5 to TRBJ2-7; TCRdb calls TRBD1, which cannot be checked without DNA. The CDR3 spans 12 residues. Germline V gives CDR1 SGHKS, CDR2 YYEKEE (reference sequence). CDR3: CASSRTDYEQYF. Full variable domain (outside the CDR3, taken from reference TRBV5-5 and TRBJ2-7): DAGVTQSPTHLIKTRGQQVTLRCSPISGHKSVSWYQQVLGQGPQFIFQYYEKEERGRGNFPDRFSARQFPNYSSELNVNALLLGDSALYLCASSRTDYEQYFGPGTRLTVT.

This CDR3 is CASSPLAGITGANVLTF. The V gene is TRBV18, the J gene TRBJ2-6; TCRdb gives TRBD2 as the D gene, but with no DNA this cannot be confirmed. The germline gives CDR1 KGHSH, CDR2 LQKENI. The CDR3 is made up of 17 amino acids.

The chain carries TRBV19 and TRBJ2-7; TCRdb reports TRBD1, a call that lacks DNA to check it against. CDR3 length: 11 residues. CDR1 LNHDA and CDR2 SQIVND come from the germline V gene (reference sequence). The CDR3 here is CASSNGGEQYF. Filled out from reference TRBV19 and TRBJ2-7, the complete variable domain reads DGGITQSPKYLFRKEGQNVTLSCEQNLNHDAMYWYRQDPGQGLRLIYYSQIVNDFQKGDIAEGYSVSREKKESFPLTVTSAQKNPTAFYLCASSNGGEQYFGPGTRLTVT.

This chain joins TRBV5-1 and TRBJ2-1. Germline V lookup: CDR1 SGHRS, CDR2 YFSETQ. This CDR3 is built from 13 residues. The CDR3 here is CASSGDSWSEQFF.

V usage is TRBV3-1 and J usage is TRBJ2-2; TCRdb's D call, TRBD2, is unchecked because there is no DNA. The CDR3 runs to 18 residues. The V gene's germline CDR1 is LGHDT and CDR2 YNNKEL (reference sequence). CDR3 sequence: CASSQETSGPLNTGELFF. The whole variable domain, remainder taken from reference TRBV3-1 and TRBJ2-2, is DTAVSQTPKYLVTQMGNDKSIKCEQNLGHDTMYWYKQDSKKFLKIMFSYNNKELIINETVPNRFSPKSPDKAHLNLHINSLELGDSAVYFCASSQETSGPLNTGELFFGEGSRLTVL.

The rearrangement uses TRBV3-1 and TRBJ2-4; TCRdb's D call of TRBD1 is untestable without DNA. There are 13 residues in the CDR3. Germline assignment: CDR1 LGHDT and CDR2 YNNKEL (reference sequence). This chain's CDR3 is CASQPTTENIQYF. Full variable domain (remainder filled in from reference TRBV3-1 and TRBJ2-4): DTAVSQTPKYLVTQMGNDKSIKCEQNLGHDTMYWYKQDSKKFLKIMFSYNNKELIINETVPNRFSPKSPDKAHLNLHINSLELGDSAVYFCASQPTTENIQYFGAGTRLSVL.

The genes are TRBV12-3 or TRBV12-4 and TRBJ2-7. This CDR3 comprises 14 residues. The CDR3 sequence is CASSYSSILPEQYF.

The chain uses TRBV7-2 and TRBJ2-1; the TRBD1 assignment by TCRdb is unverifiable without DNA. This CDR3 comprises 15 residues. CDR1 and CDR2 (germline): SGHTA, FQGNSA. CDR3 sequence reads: CASSSPDRGRREQFF.

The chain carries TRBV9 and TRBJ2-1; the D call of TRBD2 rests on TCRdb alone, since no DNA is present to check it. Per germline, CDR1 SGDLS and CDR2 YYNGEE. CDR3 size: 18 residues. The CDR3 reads CASSVRPGGRKRGDEQFF.

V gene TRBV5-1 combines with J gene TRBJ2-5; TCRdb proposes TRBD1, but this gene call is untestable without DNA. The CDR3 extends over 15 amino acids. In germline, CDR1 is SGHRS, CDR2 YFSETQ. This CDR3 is CASSYGGQGAETQYF.

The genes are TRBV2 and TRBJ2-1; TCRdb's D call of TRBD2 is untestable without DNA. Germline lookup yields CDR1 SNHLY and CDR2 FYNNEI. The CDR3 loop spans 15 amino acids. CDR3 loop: CASSEARLAGEEQFF.